This T cell receptor (beta chain) derives from a study of blood T cell repertoires in COVID-19. Across the whole study: Spain, Italy and the United States supplied samples that represented acute and convalescent COVID-19.

This CDR3 has 14 residues. Germline loops: CDR1 SQVTM, CDR2 ANQGSEA. Trimming took off 4 bases at V and 5 bases at J, with 17 bases between the two ends. Method: immunoSEQ multiplex PCR; TCRdb's copy keeps in-frame clones and lacks some. The table has more than 250,000 clones, about 87% seen once; the top ten hold approximately 1.6%. Those enrolled in Seattle joined during active infection and were followed longitudinally afterward. Sequencing was performed on peripheral blood. This clonotype originated in a woman in her thirties with COVID-19, enrolled during active disease. This chain joins TRBV29-1 and TRBJ2-5, with a possible D match to TRBD1 (5 bases). CDR3 coding DNA: TGCAGCGTTGTTCAGGGTACGGTTAGCGAGACCCAGTACTTC. Protein: CSVVQGTVSETQYF.